A single T cell receptor (beta chain) is shown here with its context. Authors' processing steps: Researchers report that nucleated cell counts were estimated from reference gene primer amplification. Clones were read by immunoSEQ multiplex PCR, and TCRdb kept only the in-frame ones, dropping some. V and J calls and clone size come straight from that table; D and trimming were deduced from the DNA. The top ten clones hold under 2.5% of a sample with 130,000 or so clones, 87% of them seen once. The source of the sample is a study of blood T cell repertoires in COVID-19. Turning to the study itself: Some COVID-19 samples were acute and others convalescent; all came from the United States, Italy and Spain. The analysed material was cDNA or gDNA that came from T cells, B-cell-depleted T cells, or PBMCs.

The sequencing input was peripheral blood. The receptor comes from a man between 45 and 60 years old with active COVID-19.

This CDR3 reads CASSSRTAMNTEAFF. The CDR3 DNA reads as TGTGCCAGCAGCTCCAGGACAGCCATGAACACTGAAGCTTTCTTT. V is TRBV5-5 and J is TRBJ1-1; maybe TRBD1 (6 bases). The CDR3 consists of 15 residues. V was trimmed by 3 bases and J by 0 bases, leaving 12 bases between them. Germline V gene data show CDR1 as SGHKS and CDR2 as YYEKEE (reference sequence).